This is a list of T cell receptor beta chains from one sample in a study of blood T cell repertoires in COVID-19. The protocol was immunoSEQ multiplex PCR, while the TCRdb copy is restricted to in-frame clones and leaves out a portion. Of 200,000 to 250,000 clones in the sample, around 90% were seen once. The specimen was PBMCs or T cells enriched from blood (not recorded which). The receptors derive from a young man with acute COVID-19. Each CDR3 is given with its conserved first and last residue. Each record gives: D gene, J gene, V gene, clone size, CDR3 protein, CDR3 DNA. D genes are given only for firm matches. Not every row has a clone size; where given, it reads once, few, many or a size class.

d_gene: -
j_gene: TRBJ2-7
v_gene: TRBV19
abundance: -
CDR3aa: CASSTAGRSYEQYF
CDR3nt: TGTGCCAGTAGTACGGCGGGTCGCTCCTACGAGCAGTACTTC

d_gene: -
j_gene: TRBJ1-6
v_gene: TRBV7-8
abundance: -
CDR3aa: CASSLDRARPLHF
CDR3nt: TGTGCCAGCAGCTTAGACAGGGCAAGACCCCTCCACTTT

d_gene: TRBD2
j_gene: TRBJ2-1
v_gene: TRBV7-3
abundance: once
CDR3aa: CASSPTSDSYNEQFF
CDR3nt: TGTGCCAGCAGCCCGACTAGCGACTCCTACAATGAGCAGTTCTTC

d_gene: -
j_gene: TRBJ1-4
v_gene: TRBV5-4
abundance: -
CDR3aa: CASSLGGTNEKLFF
CDR3nt: TGTGCCAGCAGCTTAGGAGGAACTAATGAAAAACTGTTTTTT

d_gene: TRBD1
j_gene: TRBJ2-2
v_gene: TRBV27
abundance: once
CDR3aa: CASSKKRGLNTGELFF
CDR3nt: TGTGCCAGCAGCAAAAAAAGGGGGCTTAACACCGGGGAGCTGTTTTTT

d_gene: -
j_gene: TRBJ2-1
v_gene: TRBV12-5
abundance: -
CDR3aa: CASAPPEGIGNEQFF
CDR3nt: TGTGCTAGTGCCCCCCCAGAGGGAATTGGTAATGAGCAGTTCTTC

d_gene: -
j_gene: TRBJ1-1
v_gene: TRBV7-2
abundance: -
CDR3aa: CASSLGGETEAFF
CDR3nt: TGTGCCAGCAGCTTAGGGGGAGAGACTGAAGCTTTCTTT

d_gene: -
j_gene: TRBJ2-3
v_gene: TRBV12-3/TRBV12-4
abundance: -
CDR3aa: CASHSYTDTQYF
CDR3nt: TGTGCCAGCCACAGCTACACAGATACGCAGTATTTT

d_gene: -
j_gene: TRBJ1-5
v_gene: TRBV28
abundance: few
CDR3aa: CASSLLGASINQPQHF
CDR3nt: TGTGCCAGCAGTTTGCTAGGGGCATCGATCAATCAGCCCCAGCATTTT

d_gene: -
j_gene: TRBJ2-7
v_gene: TRBV18
abundance: -
CDR3aa: CASSPFGGEAGYEQYF
CDR3nt: TGTGCCAGCTCACCGTTTGGAGGGGAGGCAGGATACGAGCAGTACTTC

d_gene: TRBD1
j_gene: TRBJ2-2
v_gene: TRBV5-1
abundance: -
CDR3aa: CASSPVDRATGELFF
CDR3nt: TGCGCCAGCAGCCCCGTGGACAGGGCTACCGGGGAGCTGTTTTTT

d_gene: -
j_gene: TRBJ2-7
v_gene: TRBV7-9
abundance: -
CDR3aa: CASSSKGDNPYEQYF
CDR3nt: TGTGCCAGCAGCTCCAAAGGTGACAACCCCTACGAGCAGTACTTC

d_gene: TRBD2
j_gene: TRBJ2-5
v_gene: TRBV12-3/TRBV12-4
abundance: -
CDR3aa: CASSVAGVQYF
CDR3nt: TGTGCCAGCAGCGTAGCGGGAGTACAGTACTTC

d_gene: -
j_gene: TRBJ2-1
v_gene: TRBV29-1
abundance: -
CDR3aa: CSVYTGLNEQFF
CDR3nt: TGCAGCGTTTATACAGGGTTAAATGAGCAGTTCTTC

d_gene: -
j_gene: TRBJ1-2
v_gene: TRBV5-4
abundance: -
CDR3aa: CAWKQGTYGYTF
CDR3nt: TGTGCCTGGAAACAGGGAACCTATGGCTACACCTTC

d_gene: -
j_gene: TRBJ2-6
v_gene: TRBV5-4
abundance: -
CDR3aa: CASSLVDYPSGANVLTF
CDR3nt: TGTGCCAGCAGCTTGGTGGACTACCCCTCTGGGGCCAACGTCCTGACTTTC

d_gene: TRBD2
j_gene: TRBJ2-1
v_gene: TRBV24-1
abundance: -
CDR3aa: CATSDVEVLKTSGTSYNEQFF
CDR3nt: TGTGCCACCAGTGATGTGGAGGTACTCAAGACTAGCGGGACCTCCTACAATGAGCAGTTCTTC

d_gene: -
j_gene: TRBJ2-7
v_gene: TRBV5-1
abundance: -
CDR3aa: CASSVPGSSYEQYF
CDR3nt: TGCGCCAGCAGCGTCCCAGGCAGCTCCTACGAGCAGTACTTC

d_gene: TRBD1
j_gene: TRBJ1-2
v_gene: TRBV7-2
abundance: -
CDR3aa: CASSVTGAIYGYTF
CDR3nt: TGTGCCAGCAGCGTAACAGGGGCGATTTATGGCTACACCTTC

d_gene: -
j_gene: TRBJ2-7
v_gene: TRBV25-1
abundance: -
CDR3aa: CASSEFDNRAYEQYF
CDR3nt: TGTGCCAGCAGTGAATTCGACAACAGGGCCTACGAGCAGTACTTC

d_gene: -
j_gene: TRBJ2-3
v_gene: TRBV7-8
abundance: few
CDR3aa: CASSLPSTDTQYF
CDR3nt: TGTGCCAGCAGCTTACCTAGCACAGATACGCAGTATTTT

d_gene: TRBD1
j_gene: TRBJ1-2
v_gene: TRBV5-4
abundance: -
CDR3aa: CASSLETGGNYGYTF
CDR3nt: TGTGCCAGCAGCTTGGAGACAGGGGGAAACTATGGCTACACCTTC

d_gene: TRBD2
j_gene: TRBJ2-1
v_gene: TRBV27
abundance: -
CDR3aa: CASSTGTTHNEQFF
CDR3nt: TGTGCCAGTTCAACCGGGACTACCCACAATGAGCAGTTCTTC

d_gene: TRBD1
j_gene: TRBJ2-1
v_gene: TRBV2
abundance: once
CDR3aa: CASSEDRTGPFF
CDR3nt: TGTGCCAGCAGTGAAGATAGGACAGGGCCGTTCTTC

d_gene: -
j_gene: TRBJ1-1
v_gene: TRBV30
abundance: -
CDR3aa: CAWSTPSWESAGPFF
CDR3nt: TGTGCCTGGAGTACCCCGAGTTGGGAATCCGCGGGACCTTTCTTT